The entry that follows covers one TCR beta chain sequence. Its antigen is as yet unknown. These data are taken from a study of cytomegalovirus exposure and HLA in healthy donors. Study-wide results and caveats: Cytomegalovirus-associated status was assigned to about 150 TCR beta chains.

With 60 Vbeta and 13 Jbeta primers, the PCR was carried out. Using immunoSEQ multiplex PCR, the repertoire was profiled, and TCRdb retains in-frame clones only, with some absent. The profile covers some 120,000 clones, with approximately 75% appearing a single time and roughly 3% taken by the ten largest. Looked up from germline, CDR1 is SGDLS and CDR2 is YYNGEE. The CDR3 extends over 13 amino acids. The germline V and J ends were trimmed by 7 bases and 5 bases, with 13 bases remaining between them. The source of this sequence is a woman aged 50 to 65 in good health and CMV-seronegative. This chain uses TRBV9 with TRBJ1-3, with D possibly being TRBD1 (5 bases). Sequencing used PBMCs. CDR3 DNA sequence: TGTGCCAGCCAACAGGCAGGTAGAAACACCATATATTTT. As protein: CASQQAGRNTIYF.